This T cell receptor beta chain was sequenced during a study of monozygotic twins with cystic fibrosis. Broader study findings: Clonality was generally low (median approximately 0.0094), higher in the most severe patients.

This clone appeared once. Its target is unknown. The CDR3 length is 14 residues. CDR1 is SGHDT and CDR2 is YYEEEE in the germline V gene. The ends lost 4 bases at V and 5 bases at J; junction bases unmatched: 7. Sequencing used immunoSEQ multiplex PCR; TCRdb keeps in-frame clones, though not all of them. The sample consists of 34,000 or so clones, approximately 92% of them appearing once. Sequencing input: blood. V is TRBV5-6 and J is TRBJ2-5; 8 positions match TRBD1. The TCR was taken from a girl aged 2-10 years with cystic fibrosis. The CDR3 protein is CASSPDRVRETQYF. CDR3 nucleotide sequence: TGTGCCAGCAGCCCGGACAGGGTCCGGGAGACCCAGTACTTC.